These 6 T cell receptor beta chains were sequenced from one sample in a study of blood T cell repertoires in COVID-19. Produced via immunoSEQ multiplex PCR; TCRdb's table is partial and in-frame only. The data hold 40,000 to 60,000 clones, with 84% observed a single time. The sample consisted of peripheral blood. These receptor sequences come from a man in his fifties or sixties with acute or convalescent COVID-19.

J is TRBJ1-5 and V is TRBV7-2; D might be TRBD1 (6 bases). The CDR3 runs 14 residues. The germline CDR1 and CDR2 sequences are SGHTA and FQGNSA. Trimming took 5 bases from V and 6 from J, leaving 14 bases between them. The CDR3 DNA sequence: TGTGCCAGCAGCAGTCAGGGGTCGGGTCAGCCCCAGCATTTT. This translates into CASSSQGSGQPQHF.

The chain has TRBV7-2 and TRBJ1-3; 9 nucleotides match TRBD1. The CDR3 is 15 amino acids. Unmatched junction bases numbered 6, after V lost 5 bases and J lost 4 bases. CDR1 SGHTA and CDR2 FQGNSA come from the germline V gene. CDR3 loop: CASSQQGALGNTIYF. CDR3 nucleotide sequence: TGTGCCAGCAGCCAACAGGGGGCGTTGGGAAACACCATATATTTT.

V is TRBV28 and J is TRBJ2-7; 7 positions match TRBD1. Germline-derived CDR1 and CDR2 are MDHEN and SYDVKM. Trimming removed 3 bases from V and 1 base from J; junction bases left unmatched: 9. CDR3 length: 16 amino acids. The CDR3 is CASSFGNWDRSYEQYF. Here the CDR3 DNA reads TGTGCCAGCAGTTTCGGCAATTGGGACAGATCCTACGAGCAGTACTTC.

V and J are TRBV7-6 and TRBJ1-5; unclear D gene. The V gene lost 5 bases and the J gene lost 5 bases, with 19 bases spanning the gap. The CDR3 is 16 amino acids. Germline V gene lookup returns CDR1 SGHVS and CDR2 FNYEAQ. The CDR3 sequence is CASSVISGDPYQPQHF. The CDR3 DNA follows: TGTGCCAGCAGCGTAATTTCGGGAGACCCTTATCAGCCCCAGCATTTT. Full variable domain (outside the CDR3, taken from reference TRBV7-6 and TRBJ1-5): GAGVSQSPRYKVTKRGQDVALRCDPISGHVSLYWYRQALGQGPEFLTYFNYEAQQDKSGLPNDRFSAERPEGSISTLTIQRTEQRDSAMYRCASSVISGDPYQPQHFGDGTRLSIL.

The rearrangement joins TRBV10-1 to TRBJ1-1; no firm D call. Trimming removed 7 bases at V and 2 bases at J, with 20 bases between. Germline lookup yields CDR1 WNHNN and CDR2 SYGVQD (reference sequence). The CDR3 runs 16 residues. The CDR3 is CASTSRGTPLNTEAFF. In DNA, the CDR3 is TGCGCCAGCACATCACGAGGCACCCCGTTAAACACTGAAGCTTTCTTT.

The chain joins TRBV2 to TRBJ1-2, with no clear D. Germline values: CDR1 SNHLY, CDR2 FYNNEI. The CDR3 totals 14 residues. The germline V and J ends were trimmed by 4 bases and 0 bases, with 9 bases remaining between them. The CDR3 here is CASSVGRSNYGYTF. The CDR3 region has the DNA TGTGCCAGCAGTGTTGGGAGATCTAACTATGGCTACACCTTC.